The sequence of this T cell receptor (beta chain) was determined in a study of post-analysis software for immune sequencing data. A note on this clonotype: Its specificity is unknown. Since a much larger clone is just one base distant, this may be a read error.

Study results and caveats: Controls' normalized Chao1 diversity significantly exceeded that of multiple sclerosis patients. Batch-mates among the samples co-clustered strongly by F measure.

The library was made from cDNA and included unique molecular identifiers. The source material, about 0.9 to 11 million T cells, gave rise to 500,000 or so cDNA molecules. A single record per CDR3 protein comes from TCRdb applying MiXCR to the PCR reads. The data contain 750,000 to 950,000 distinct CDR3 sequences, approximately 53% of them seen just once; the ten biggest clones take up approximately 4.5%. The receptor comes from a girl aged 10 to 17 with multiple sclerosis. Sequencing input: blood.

CDR3 residues: CASSPSPRVEQYF. CDR3 nucleotide sequence: TGTGCCAGCAGCCCAAGTCCCCGAGTGGAGCAGTACTTC. The chain combines TRBV7-3 with TRBJ2-7; D not certain. V dropped 5 bases and J dropped 7 bases, with 15 bases sitting between them. The CDR3 is 13 amino acids. Germline V gives CDR1 SGHTA, CDR2 FQGTGA.